This entry lists 15 T cell receptor beta chains sequenced from one sample in a study of cytomegalovirus exposure and HLA in healthy donors. It was with 60 Vbeta and 13 Jbeta primers that the PCR ran. TCRdb's copy holds only in-frame clones and misses some; the assay was immunoSEQ multiplex PCR. Here the sample spans 150,000 to 200,000 clones, approximately 80% being singletons. Specimen: PBMCs. The receptors here all came from a woman between 50 and 59 years old in good health and CMV-seronegative.

The chain is built from TRBV14 and TRBJ2-1, with a possible D match to TRBD1 (6 bases). The V gene's germline CDR1 is SGHDN and CDR2 FVKESK. The CDR3 loop spans 19 amino acids. V dropped 4 bases and J dropped 0 bases, with 22 bases sitting between them. Written as DNA, the CDR3 is TGTGCCAGCAGCCCCAGAGGTTTGGGGGCAGGGAGCTCCTACAATGAGCAGTTCTTC. It yields the protein CASSPRGLGAGSSYNEQFF.

This chain joins TRBV19 and TRBJ1-3; TRBD1 matches at 8 bases. The CDR3 spans 14 residues. CDR1 LNHDA and CDR2 SQIVND come from the germline V gene (reference sequence). The V gene end was trimmed by 6 bases and the J gene end by 0 bases; junction bases not matched to a gene: 1. CDR3: CASRTGGSGNTIYF. In DNA, the CDR3 is TGTGCCAGTAGAACAGGGGGCTCTGGAAACACCATATATTTT.

The chain carries TRBV14 and TRBJ2-7; D is uncertain. V was clipped by 4 bases and J by 2 bases, with 12 bases between them. Germline CDR1 and CDR2: SGHDN and FVKESK. CDR3 length: 14 residues. The CDR3 sequence is CASSPPGLAYEQYF. The CDR3 DNA reads TGTGCCAGCAGCCCCCCCGGCCTAGCCTACGAGCAGTACTTC.

This chain connects TRBV27 to TRBJ1-5, with 8 positions matching TRBD1. The CDR3 covers 16 residues. V was clipped by 5 bases and J by 6 bases; unmatched bases: 12. CDR1 is MNHEY, CDR2 SMNVEV, per germline (reference sequence). The CDR3 DNA is TGTGCCAGCAGTCTCGACTCCTACAGGGGGGTTCAGCCCCAGCATTTT. This encodes CASSLDSYRGVQPQHF.

The gene calls are TRBV7-2 and TRBJ1-3, with TRBD1 identical over 9 bases. Per germline, CDR1 SGHTA and CDR2 FQGNSA. The CDR3 sequence is 16 residues long. The V segment lost 5 bases and the J segment 0 bases; nucleotides outside the gene matches: 5. CDR3: CASSPGQGTSGNTIYF. The CDR3 DNA reads TGTGCCAGCAGCCCGGGACAGGGAACCTCTGGAAACACCATATATTTT.

The chain carries TRBV4-3 and TRBJ2-2; a possible D gene is TRBD2 (5 bases). The CDR3 length is 15 residues. CDR1 and CDR2 from the germline V gene are LGHNA and YSLEER. The V end was cut by 0 bases, the J end by 6 bases, with 11 bases between. The CDR3 bases are TGCGCCAGCAGCCAAGATTTACTAGTTCCCGGGGAGCTGTTTTTT. Translating it yields CASSQDLLVPGELFF.

The chain combines TRBV5-1 with TRBJ2-5; 8 bases line up with TRBD1. Trimming at V came to 3 bases and at J to 4 bases, leaving 11 bases not matched to a gene. The CDR3 covers 16 residues. CDR1 is SGHRS and CDR2 is YFSETQ in the germline V gene. CDR3 nucleotides: TGCGCCAGCAGCTCATCCCCAGGGGGCTCTCGAGAGACCCAGTACTTC. Translated, it gives CASSSSPGGSRETQYF.

As for this clone: A read error may produce the germline difference seen at one junction end. The chain joins TRBV7-9 to TRBJ1-1; the D gene is possibly TRBD1 (5 bases). In germline, CDR1 is SEHNR, CDR2 FQNEAQ (reference sequence). CDR3 size: 12 residues. This chain's CDR3 is CSSSLSGGEAFF. The CDR3 nucleotides read TGTTCCAGCAGCTTATCGGGGGGTGAAGCTTTCTTT.

This sequence joins TRBV5-8 and TRBJ1-1; D unclear. CDR1 SGHTS and CDR2 YDEGEE come from the germline V gene. Trimming left V 4 bases short and J 8 bases short, with 9 bases between. This CDR3 is built from 11 residues. CDR3 nucleotide sequence: TGTGCCAGCAGCCCCGTTTTGGAAGCTTTCTTT. Translated: CASSPVLEAFF.

The chain carries TRBV28 and TRBJ1-5; 7 positions match TRBD1. The CDR3 loop spans 14 amino acids. V lost 11 bases, J lost 2 bases, and 9 bases stayed unmatched. In germline, CDR1 is MDHEN, CDR2 SYDVKM. As DNA, the CDR3 is TGTGCCCTGGGGCAGGGACAGCGCAATCAGCCCCAGCATTTT. Encoded protein: CALGQGQRNQPQHF.

The J gene is TRBJ1-5, the V gene TRBV28; 10 bases agree with TRBD1. The CDR3 consists of 14 residues. Germline assignment: CDR1 MDHEN and CDR2 SYDVKM. Germline trimming cut 7 bases from V and 6 bases from J; bases unmatched to any gene: 6. The CDR3 bases are TGTGCCAGCATCATGGGACAGGGGACTCAGCCCCAGCATTTT. Translation gives CASIMGQGTQPQHF.

This clone showed up just a few times. V and J are TRBV6-1 and TRBJ2-3; possible D gene TRBD2, 5 bases. With 0 bases removed from V and 1 base from J, the gap between germline ends came to 11 bases. CDR3 size: 16 residues. CDR1 and CDR2 from the germline V gene are MNHNS and SASEGT. This chain's CDR3 is CASSEAEATGTDTQYF. CDR3 nucleotides: TGTGCCAGCAGTGAAGCGGAGGCAACGGGCACAGATACGCAGTATTTT.

The CDR3 protein is CASKPTGASNEKLFF. The CDR3 coding sequence is TGTGCCAGCAAACCGACAGGGGCATCTAATGAAAAACTGTTTTTT. The gene calls are TRBV28 and TRBJ1-4; 8 nucleotides line up with TRBD1. Per germline, CDR1 MDHEN and CDR2 SYDVKM. V was pared by 7 bases and J by 3 bases, with 7 bases of the junction left unmatched. This CDR3 spans 15 amino acids. The entire variable domain, with the rest obtained from reference TRBV28 and TRBJ1-4, is as follows: DVKVTQSSRYLVKRTGEKVFLECVQDMDHENMFWYRQDPGLGLRLIYFSYDVKMKEKGDIPEGYSVSREKKERFSLILESASTNQTSMYLCASKPTGASNEKLFFGSGTQLSVL.

The chain combines TRBV25-1 with TRBJ1-1; TRBD1 might be the D (5 bases). V lost 4 bases to trimming and J lost 3 bases, with 9 bases between them. This CDR3 is built from 13 residues. Germline values: CDR1 MGHDK, CDR2 SYGVNS. The CDR3 loop reads CASSVPGDTEAFF. CDR3 nucleotides: TGTGCCAGCAGTGTCCCGGGGGACACTGAAGCTTTCTTT.

This clone was observed a single time. The gene calls are TRBV5-1 and TRBJ2-2; the match to TRBD2 covers 7 bases. Germline trimming cut 4 bases from V and 4 bases from J; bases unmatched to any gene: 10. The germline CDR1 and CDR2 sequences are SGHRS and YFSETQ. The CDR3 consists of 16 residues. In DNA form, the CDR3 reads TGCGCCAGCAGCGGTAGGACGCGGGAGAGCACCGGGGAGCTGTTTTTT. Translation gives CASSGRTRESTGELFF.